Below, 18 T cell receptor beta chains from the same sample are listed, as sequenced in a study of beta chain features in type 1 diabetes. These receptors have no known antigen. Study-wide results and caveats: Among patients with Type 1 diabetes, TCRB CDR3s were moderately but significantly shorter in every one of the four CD4+ subsets.

Every bit of the isolated RNA underwent reverse transcription, so sequencing read expressed TCRB transcripts. The repertoire was sequenced with immunoSEQ multiplex PCR; TCRdb's copy has only in-frame clones and lacks some. The sample lists 330,000 or so clones, over 9.5% occurring once. Input material: naive CD4+ T cells from blood. These receptor sequences come from a woman aged 18-30 years with type 1 diabetes.

This clone turned up a few times. The chain carries TRBV28 and TRBJ1-1, with a weak D call TRBD1 (5 bases). Germline loops: CDR1 MDHEN, CDR2 SYDVKM. The CDR3 consists of 12 residues. V lost 8 bases to trimming and J lost 1 base, with 8 bases between them. CDR3 region: CASYDRNTEAFF. The CDR3 DNA sequence: TGTGCCAGCTACGACAGGAACACTGAAGCTTTCTTT.

The rearrangement uses TRBV5-4 and TRBJ2-4; TRBD2 agrees at 7 bases. Per germline, CDR1 SGHNT and CDR2 YYREEE (reference sequence). V shed 0 bases, J shed 11 bases, and the junction held 5 bases outside the gene matches. CDR3 size: 13 residues. The CDR3 coding sequence is TGTGCCAGCAGCTTGGGGGGAGGGGAATTTCAGTACTTC. This encodes CASSLGGGEFQYF. The full variable domain, completed using reference TRBV5-4 and TRBJ2-4, is ETGVTQSPTHLIKTRGQQVTLRCSSQSGHNTVSWYQQALGQGPQFIFQYYREEENGRGNFPPRFSGLQFPNYSSELNVNALELDDSALYLCASSLGGGEFQYFGAGTRLSVL.

The rearrangement uses TRBV28 and TRBJ1-3, with no clear D. The V gene's germline CDR1 is MDHEN and CDR2 SYDVKM. This CDR3 region has 12 residues. Trimming shortened V by 7 bases and J by 7 bases, and 11 bases separated the two germline ends. The CDR3 here is CASKLSGNTIYF. The CDR3 DNA reads TGTGCCAGCAAACTCTCGGGGAACACCATATATTTT.

This clone was picked up a small number of times. This chain links TRBV18 with TRBJ1-2; 8 positions agree with TRBD1. Germline V gene data show CDR1 as KGHSH and CDR2 as LQKENI. The junction had 12 bases not matched to a gene; V was cut back by 2 bases and J by 4 bases. This CDR3 comprises 17 residues. The DNA of the CDR3 is TGTGCCAGCTCACCAAAAGCGGGACAGGAAGCCTTCTATGGCTACACCTTC. This translates into CASSPKAGQEAFYGYTF.

The chain joins TRBV5-1 to TRBJ1-1; D might be TRBD1 (5 bases). V was clipped by 1 base and J by 1 base, with 8 bases between them. The germline V gene encodes CDR1 SGHRS and CDR2 YFSETQ. This CDR3 region has 14 residues. The CDR3 spells CASSLRGWNTEAFF. The CDR3 DNA is TGCGCCAGCAGCTTGAGGGGCTGGAACACTGAAGCTTTCTTT. Based on the CDR3 plus reference TRBV5-1 and TRBJ1-1, the full variable domain is KAGVTQTPRYLIKTRGQQVTLSCSPISGHRSVSWYQQTPGQGLQFLFEYFSETQRNKGNFPGRFSGRQFSNSRSEMNVSTLELGDSALYLCASSLRGWNTEAFFGQGTRLTVV.

A few counts support this clone. The chain couples TRBV7-9 to TRBJ2-1; possibly TRBD1 for D (6 bases). Trimming stripped 5 bases from V and 9 bases from J, with 17 bases between. Germline lookup yields CDR1 SEHNR and CDR2 FQNEAQ (reference sequence). The CDR3 has 14 residues. CDR3 sequence (DNA): TGTGCCAGCAGCCCCCCAGTAACAGGGAGTGAGCAGTTCTTC. It specifies CASSPPVTGSEQFF.

The chain has TRBV27 and TRBJ2-5; weak D call: TRBD1 (6 bases). The CDR3 runs to 14 residues. V shed 2 bases and J shed 5 bases, with 12 bases lying between them. Per germline, CDR1 MNHEY and CDR2 SMNVEV (reference sequence). The CDR3 DNA sequence: TGTGCCAGCAGTTTAGAGACAGGTCATGAGACCCAGTACTTC. Amino acids: CASSLETGHETQYF.

The J gene is TRBJ2-7, the V gene TRBV28; D is undetermined. This CDR3 is 10 amino acids long. Trimming shortened V by 8 bases and J by 3 bases, and 5 bases separated the two germline ends. CDR1 is MDHEN, CDR2 SYDVKM, per germline. CDR3 amino acids: CASSIYEQYF. In DNA, the CDR3 is TGTGCCAGCTCCATCTACGAGCAGTACTTC.

This clone was counted a few times. The J gene is TRBJ2-1, the V gene TRBV7-9; the D is unclear. The CDR3 length is 13 residues. The V gene's germline CDR1 is SEHNR and CDR2 FQNEAQ (reference sequence). Trimming took off 5 bases at V and 4 bases at J, with 9 bases between the two ends. The CDR3 sequence is CASSLFIYNEQFF. The CDR3 nucleotides are TGTGCCAGCAGCCTATTTATATACAATGAGCAGTTCTTC. Together with reference TRBV7-9 and TRBJ2-1, the CDR3 gives the full variable domain: DTGVSQNPRHKITKRGQNVTFRCDPISEHNRLYWYRQTLGQGPEFLTYFQNEAQLEKSRLLSDRFSAERPKGSFSTLEIQRTEQGDSAMYLCASSLFIYNEQFFGPGTRLTVL.

This clone was counted between two and nine times. V and J are TRBV21-1 and TRBJ2-1; TRBD2 reflects the table's D call only, with no check against the DNA. TRBV21-1 is annotated as a pseudogene. The CDR3 is 13 amino acids. The CDR3 is CASFFAPDNEQFF. CDR3 coding DNA: TGTGCCAGCTTCTTTGCACCGGACAATGAGCAGTTCTTC.

There are a few counts of this clone. The V and J genes are TRBV4-3 and TRBJ2-1; 8 bases are shared with TRBD1. The CDR3 loop spans 17 amino acids. Trimming took 0 bases from V and 7 from J; bases not matched to a gene: 11. CDR1 is LGHNA and CDR2 is YSLEER in the germline V gene. The CDR3 region has the DNA TGCGCCAGCAGCCAAGACCTCCAGGGGGCAGGGTGGAATGAGCAGTTCTTC. Translating it yields CASSQDLQGAGWNEQFF.

This chain connects TRBV29-1 to TRBJ2-1; a possible D gene is TRBD2 (5 bases). This CDR3 has 12 amino acids. Germline CDR1 SQVTM, CDR2 ANQGSEA. Trimming took 4 bases from V and 3 from J, leaving 7 bases between them. The CDR3 is CSVGRIYNEQFF. CDR3 DNA: TGCAGCGTTGGGAGGATCTACAATGAGCAGTTCTTC.

This sequence joins TRBV30 and TRBJ1-1; D perhaps matches TRBD1 (6 bases). Germline V gives CDR1 GTSNPN, CDR2 SVGIG (reference sequence). The ends were cut back, 2 bases at V and 4 bases at J, with 14 bases in the middle. CDR3 size: 14 residues. This CDR3 reads CAWSKRTATTEAFF. Here the CDR3 DNA reads TGTGCCTGGAGTAAGCGGACAGCAACCACTGAAGCTTTCTTT.

The rearrangement uses TRBV29-1 and TRBJ2-2; D might be TRBD2 (6 bases). The CDR3 totals 14 residues. Germline-derived CDR1 and CDR2 are SQVTM and ANQGSEA. Trimming took off 4 bases at V and 5 bases at J, with 14 bases between the two ends. The CDR3 DNA follows: TGCAGCGTTGGGTCGGGGGTTCGTACCGGGGAGCTGTTTTTT. It yields the protein CSVGSGVRTGELFF.

The chain combines TRBV14 with TRBJ2-5; 7 bases fit TRBD2. The junction had 14 bases not matched to a gene; V was cut back by 4 bases and J by 6 bases. The CDR3 spans 16 residues. CDR1 SGHDN and CDR2 FVKESK come from the germline V gene. CDR3 DNA: TGTGCCAGCAGCCGACCCCGGTTTTCGGGAGGAAAGACCCAGTACTTC. Its translation: CASSRPRFSGGKTQYF.

This sequence joins TRBV6-5 and TRBJ2-7; a weak D match, TRBD2 (6 bases). CDR1 and CDR2 (germline): MNHEY, SVGAGI. V lost 8 bases, J lost 4 bases, and 9 bases lay in between. This CDR3 has 11 residues. CDR3 sequence reads: CASGRLYEQYF. CDR3 bases: TGTGCCAGCGGGAGGCTATACGAGCAGTACTTC.

This clone was seen more than once but under ten times. The rearrangement uses TRBV10-3 and TRBJ2-5; D might be TRBD2 (6 bases). The CDR3 length is 13 residues. The germline V gene has CDR1 ENHRY and CDR2 SYGVKD. V lost 9 bases, J lost 5 bases, and 16 bases lay in between. The CDR3 sequence: CAISGTPAETQYF. CDR3 sequence (DNA): TGTGCCATATCTGGGACTCCGGCGGAGACCCAGTACTTC.

The chain has TRBV5-6 and TRBJ2-2, with 13 bases that match TRBD2. The CDR3 covers 16 residues. Trimming took 3 bases from V and 5 from J; bases not matched to a gene: 4. The germline V gene has CDR1 SGHDT and CDR2 YYEEEE. The chain's CDR3 is CASSSRLAGGTGELFF. In DNA form, the CDR3 reads TGTGCCAGCAGCTCCCGACTAGCGGGGGGAACCGGGGAGCTGTTTTTT.